This passage covers 15 T cell receptor beta chains from one sample sequenced in a study of vaccination effects on CD4 cells after COVID-19. These TCRs' antigens remain unknown. Using viral peptide pools, the ViraFEST assay grew out antigen-specific CD4+ T cells prior to sequencing. When less than 12 days of culture had elapsed, CD4+ T cells were isolated. Each participant was administered two doses of either the BNT162b2 or the mRNA-1273 vaccine. TCRdb's copy holds only in-frame clones and misses some; the assay was immunoSEQ multiplex PCR. The table shows around 46,000 clones, with over 60% occurring only once. The material was CD4+ T cells from PBMCs cultured with HCoV-OC43 spike peptides, obtained after COVID-19 vaccination. Subset indicated: HCoV-OC43 spike overlapping peptide pool stimulation. The receptors here all came from a human donor who received a COVID-19 vaccine.

This clone was picked up one time. This chain links TRBV13 with TRBJ2-3; 10 bases are shared with TRBD2. Germline-derived CDR1 and CDR2 are PRHDT and FYEKMQ (reference sequence). V shed 7 bases and J 5 bases; nucleotides not matched to a gene: 6. The CDR3 sequence is 14 residues long. The CDR3 spells CASKAGGPGDTQYF. The DNA for the CDR3 is TGTGCCAGCAAAGCGGGAGGGCCGGGAGATACGCAGTATTTT. Supplemented by reference TRBV13 and TRBJ2-3, the full variable domain reads AAGVIQSPRHLIKEKRETATLKCYPIPRHDTVYWYQQGPGQDPQFLISFYEKMQSDKGSIPDRFSAQQFSDYHSELNMSSLELGDSALYFCASKAGGPGDTQYFGPGTRLTVL.

The chain has TRBV4-1 and TRBJ2-3; D not resolved. From germline, CDR1 is MGHRA and CDR2 YSYEKL. The CDR3 totals 15 residues. V shed 1 base and J shed 0 bases, with 8 bases lying between them. The CDR3 loop is CASSQAGFSTDTQYF. In DNA, the CDR3 is TGCGCCAGCAGCCAAGCGGGCTTTAGCACAGATACGCAGTATTTT.

The chain couples TRBV18 to TRBJ1-3, with unresolved D. The V and J ends lost 2 bases and 0 bases respectively, with 11 bases between them. The germline gives CDR1 KGHSH, CDR2 LQKENI. This CDR3 is 16 amino acids long. In DNA form, the CDR3 reads TGTGCCAGCTCACCATCGGGCGTACCCTCTGGAAACACCATATATTTT. Translating it yields CASSPSGVPSGNTIYF.

The chain links TRBV12-3 or TRBV12-4 to TRBJ1-1, with D unresolved. V was trimmed by 3 bases and J by 3 bases, leaving 5 bases between them. CDR3 size: 12 residues. The CDR3 DNA sequence: TGTGCCAGCAGTTTTTCGGACACTGAAGCTTTCTTT. Translation: CASSFSDTEAFF.

Only one count was recorded for this clone. The rearrangement links TRBV6-5 to TRBJ2-6; no reliable D call. Germline V CDR1 and CDR2: MNHEY, SVGAGI. Trimming stripped 7 bases from V and 0 bases from J, with 4 bases between. This CDR3 comprises 13 residues. The CDR3 bases are TGTGCCAGCACGATCTCTGGGGCCAACGTCCTGACTTTC. It translates to CASTISGANVLTF.

The genes are TRBV5-1 and TRBJ2-5, with TRBD1 identical over 8 bases. Germline V gives CDR1 SGHRS, CDR2 YFSETQ. The CDR3 is 14 residues long. The J segment lost 5 bases and the V segment lost 1 base, leaving 4 bases of the junction unmatched. The CDR3 nucleotides read TGCGCCAGCAGCTTGATCCGGACAGGGGAGACCCAGTACTTC. Residues: CASSLIRTGETQYF. The complete variable domain, with remaining parts taken from reference TRBV5-1 and TRBJ2-5, reads KAGVTQTPRYLIKTRGQQVTLSCSPISGHRSVSWYQQTPGQGLQFLFEYFSETQRNKGNFPGRFSGRQFSNSRSEMNVSTLELGDSALYLCASSLIRTGETQYFGPGTRLLVL.

This clone was seen more than once but under ten times. J is TRBJ2-2 and V is TRBV5-1, with no clear D. The V gene lost 6 bases and the J gene lost 4 bases, with 13 bases spanning the gap. Germline-derived CDR1 and CDR2 are SGHRS and YFSETQ. This CDR3 is built from 14 residues. The CDR3 protein is CASTPTDVTGELFF. In DNA, the CDR3 is TGCGCCAGCACCCCAACAGACGTCACCGGGGAGCTGTTTTTT.

The rearrangement joins TRBV27 to TRBJ2-7, with 7 positions matching TRBD2. The V segment lost 10 bases and the J segment 3 bases; nucleotides outside the gene matches: 9. Germline CDR1 reads MNHEY; CDR2 reads SMNVEV (reference sequence). The CDR3 runs to 13 residues. The DNA for the CDR3 is TGTGCCAACGGGGGGTCGCGGGTCTACGAGCAGTACTTC. This encodes CANGGSRVYEQYF.

V and J are TRBV5-6 and TRBJ2-3, with 9 bases matching TRBD2. The V gene's germline CDR1 is SGHDT and CDR2 YYEEEE. The CDR3 runs to 14 residues. V lost 3 bases, J lost 4 bases, and 3 bases stayed unmatched. The CDR3 region has the DNA TGTGCCAGCAGCTCCGTAGCGGGAGCAGATACGCAGTATTTT. It codes for CASSSVAGADTQYF. The whole variable domain, filled in from reference TRBV5-6 and TRBJ2-3, reads DAGVTQSPTHLIKTRGQQVTLRCSPKSGHDTVSWYQQALGQGPQFIFQYYEEEERQRGNFPDRFSGHQFPNYSSELNVNALLLGDSALYLCASSSVAGADTQYFGPGTRLTVL.

This rearrangement joins TRBV10-3 to TRBJ2-1; 10 nucleotides agree with TRBD2. The J segment lost 3 bases and the V segment lost 6 bases, leaving 5 bases of the junction unmatched. From germline, CDR1 is ENHRY and CDR2 SYGVKD. This CDR3 comprises 15 residues. As DNA, the CDR3 is TGTGCCATCAGAAACGGACTAGCGGACTACAATGAGCAGTTCTTC. Amino acids: CAIRNGLADYNEQFF.

V is TRBV6-1 and J is TRBJ2-5; TRBD1 agrees at 8 bases. Trimming at V came to 2 bases and at J to 2 bases, leaving 1 base not matched to a gene. Per germline, CDR1 MNHNS and CDR2 SASEGT. The CDR3 covers 14 residues. The CDR3 here is CASSETGGQETQYF. The CDR3 bases are TGTGCCAGCAGTGAAACAGGGGGTCAAGAGACCCAGTACTTC.

The chain combines TRBV27 with TRBJ2-3; D remains unclear. Trimming removed 6 bases at V and 11 bases at J, with 9 bases between. Germline V gene data show CDR1 as MNHEY and CDR2 as SMNVEV (reference sequence). The CDR3 contains 10 residues. The CDR3 DNA follows: TGTGCCAGCAGGGGTCAGAAGCAGTATTTT. Residues: CASRGQKQYF.

The chain's CDR3 is CASSERYFNEQFF. CDR3 DNA: TGCGCCAGCAGCGAAAGGTACTTCAATGAGCAGTTCTTC. This sequence joins TRBV4-1 and TRBJ2-1, with no clear D. The CDR3 covers 13 residues. CDR1 is MGHRA and CDR2 is YSYEKL in the germline V gene. Deletions cut 5 bases from V and 6 bases from J, with 11 bases between.

The CDR3 region is CASSATTGTGYGYTF. In nucleotides, the CDR3 is TGTGCCAGCAGCGCGACCACCGGGACAGGGTATGGCTACACCTTC. The chain combines TRBV9 with TRBJ1-2; 9 bases fit TRBD1. Germline CDR1 and CDR2: SGDLS and YYNGEE. The V and J ends lost 3 bases and 5 bases, in that order; junction bases with no gene match: 8. The length of the CDR3 is 15 residues.

The table lists this clone with a count of one. The gene calls are TRBV19 and TRBJ1-1; TRBD1 might be the D (6 bases). CDR1 is LNHDA and CDR2 is SQIVND in the germline V gene (reference sequence). V dropped 8 bases and J dropped 4 bases, with 17 bases sitting between them. The length of the CDR3 is 14 residues. The CDR3, as DNA: TGTGCCAGTTCCACAGGGCCCGCCAGCACTGAAGCTTTCTTT. Protein sequence: CASSTGPASTEAFF.